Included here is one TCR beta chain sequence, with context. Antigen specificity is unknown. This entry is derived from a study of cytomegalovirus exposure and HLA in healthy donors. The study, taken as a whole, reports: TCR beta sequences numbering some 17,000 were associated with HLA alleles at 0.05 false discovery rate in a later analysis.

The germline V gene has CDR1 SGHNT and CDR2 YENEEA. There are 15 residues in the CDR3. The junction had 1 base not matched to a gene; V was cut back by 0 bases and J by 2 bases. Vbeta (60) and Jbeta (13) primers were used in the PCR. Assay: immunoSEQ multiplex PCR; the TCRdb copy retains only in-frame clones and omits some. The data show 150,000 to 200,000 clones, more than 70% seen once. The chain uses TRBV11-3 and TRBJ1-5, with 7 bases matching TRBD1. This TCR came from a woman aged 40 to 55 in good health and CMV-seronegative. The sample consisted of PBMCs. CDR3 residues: CASSLDGTGNQPQHF. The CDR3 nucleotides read TGTGCCAGCAGCTTAGACGGGACAGGCAATCAGCCCCAGCATTTT.